One T cell receptor (beta chain) is described in this entry. Its antigen has not been determined. No base-level quality is on record; no much larger clone is a single base apart. Library preparation was by the immunoSEQ multiplex PCR assay. TCRdb mirrors the immuneACCESS table, restricted to in-frame sequences. Some clones are absent from its copies; in checked studies, under half trace to an unresolved V gene, and the reason for the others is unknown. The sample contains 95,000 to 100,000 clones, around 89% of them found a single time. In total, the top ten clones hold approximately 7.8% of the sample. The sample is drawn from a study of control samples from healthy donors and cancer patients (dated by TCRdb to the early 2020s). The CDR3 covers 16 residues, taking in both the cysteine and the phenylalanine. Of the read, only the CDR3 DNA is kept; its 48 bases are in frame from base 1. CDR1 and CDR2, per the germline V gene (reference sequence), are MNHNY and SVGAGI. At the junction V is shortened by 2 bases and J by 0 bases, with 10 bases in between.

The TCR originated in a man aged 25 to 45 in good health. The chain is assembled from TRBV6-6 and TRBJ2-2; no confident D gene assignment can be made. The source material was blood. The CDR3 loop reads CASSYPPTANTGELFF. The bases read TGTGCCAGCAGTTACCCCCCAACGGCGAACACCGGGGAGCTGTTTTTT.